Listed below are T cell receptor beta chains from one sample, sequenced in a study of shared clonotypes between healthy human individuals. Measured with immunoSEQ multiplex PCR; TCRdb has only the in-frame clones, and not every one. The sample has about 2.4 million clones, roughly 93% seen once. Input material: naive CD4+ T cells from PBMCs. The receptors shown here come from a man between 18 and 29 years old in good health. Some clones in this sample may be carry-over from other donors' samples. CDR3s include the opening cysteine and the closing phenylalanine or tryptophan. The D gene is left open where the match is weak. Rows may omit the clone size; those that give it use once, few, many or a size class.

size: .; D: .; V: TRBV30; J: TRBJ1-5; CDR3: CAWSPPGEVGNQPQHF; DNA: TGTGCCTGGAGTCCTCCGGGGGAGGTGGGCAATCAGCCCCAGCATTTT
size: .; D: .; V: TRBV28; J: TRBJ2-7; CDR3: CASSFFRGRYEQYF; DNA: TGTGCCAGCAGTTTTTTCAGGGGAAGGTACGAGCAGTACTTC
size: .; D: .; V: TRBV28; J: TRBJ2-1; CDR3: CGATSSYNEQFF; DNA: TGTGGGGCCACGAGCTCCTACAATGAGCAGTTCTTC
size: .; D: .; V: TRBV7-9; J: TRBJ1-2; CDR3: CASKRDDYGYTF; DNA: TGTGCCAGCAAGCGGGACGACTATGGCTACACCTTC
size: .; D: TRBD1; V: TRBV7-3; J: TRBJ1-1; CDR3: CASSTRQGANTEAFF; DNA: TGTGCCAGCAGCACTAGACAGGGGGCGAACACTGAAGCTTTCTTT
size: .; D: .; V: TRBV7-8; J: TRBJ1-1; CDR3: CASSLAVSAGKAFF; DNA: TGTGCCAGCAGCTTAGCAGTTTCCGCCGGGAAAGCTTTCTTT
size: .; D: .; V: TRBV10-3; J: TRBJ1-4; CDR3: CAISERGENEKLFF; DNA: TGTGCCATCAGTGAGCGTGGCGAGAATGAAAAACTGTTTTTT
size: .; D: .; V: TRBV28; J: TRBJ2-2; CDR3: CASSLQRDDTGELFF; DNA: TGTGCCAGCAGTTTACAAAGGGACGACACCGGGGAGCTGTTTTTT
size: .; D: .; V: TRBV6-5; J: TRBJ2-7; CDR3: CASSLSGQLYEQYF; DNA: TGTGCCAGCAGTTTAAGTGGACAGCTCTACGAGCAGTACTTC
size: .; D: .; V: TRBV27; J: TRBJ2-1; CDR3: CASSRGLQSYNEQFF; DNA: TGTGCCAGCAGTCGGGGACTCCAATCATACAATGAGCAGTTCTTC
size: .; D: TRBD1; V: TRBV7-6; J: TRBJ1-6; CDR3: CASSLAGQGESPLHF; DNA: TGTGCCAGCAGCTTAGCAGGACAGGGCGAATCACCCCTCCACTTT
size: .; D: .; V: TRBV7-2; J: TRBJ1-2; CDR3: CASSLGLRGGNYGYTF; DNA: TGTGCCAGCAGCTTAGGTTTGCGGGGGGGAAACTATGGCTACACCTTC
size: .; D: .; V: TRBV4-1; J: TRBJ1-4; CDR3: CASSQDWTGANEKLFF; DNA: TGCGCCAGCAGCCAAGATTGGACGGGTGCTAATGAAAAACTGTTTTTT
size: .; D: .; V: TRBV5-1; J: TRBJ1-3; CDR3: CASRLVGVAGNTIYF; DNA: TGCGCCAGCAGACTAGTGGGGGTGGCTGGAAACACCATATATTTT
size: .; D: .; V: TRBV7-9; J: TRBJ2-2; CDR3: CASSLGIRWPNTGELFF; DNA: TGTGCCAGCAGCTTAGGGATACGCTGGCCGAACACCGGGGAGCTGTTTTTT
size: .; D: TRBD2; V: TRBV4-1; J: TRBJ2-7; CDR3: CASSHQTSGGGSSYEQYF; DNA: TGCGCCAGCAGCCACCAAACTAGCGGGGGCGGTAGCTCCTACGAGCAGTACTTC
size: .; D: TRBD1; V: TRBV5-4; J: TRBJ1-1; CDR3: CASSNTGGLTEAFF; DNA: TGTGCCAGCAGCAACACAGGGGGCTTAACTGAAGCTTTCTTT
size: .; D: .; V: TRBV11-2; J: TRBJ1-2; CDR3: CASSLMTVYGYTF; DNA: TGTGCCAGCAGCTTAATGACAGTGTACGGCTACACCTTC
size: .; D: TRBD1; V: TRBV4-1; J: TRBJ2-4; CDR3: CASSQGPQGAGAKNIQYF; DNA: TGCGCCAGCAGCCAAGGTCCTCAGGGGGCAGGGGCCAAAAACATTCAGTACTTC
size: .; D: .; V: TRBV19; J: TRBJ2-3; CDR3: CASSISLGSADTQYF; DNA: TGTGCCAGTAGTATCTCCCTAGGGTCCGCAGATACGCAGTATTTT
size: .; D: TRBD1; V: TRBV19; J: TRBJ2-7; CDR3: CASSRQGLSEQYF; DNA: TGTGCCAGTAGCCGACAGGGGCTCTCCGAGCAGTACTTC
size: .; D: .; V: TRBV25-1; J: TRBJ2-1; CDR3: CASSERNKDNEQFF; DNA: TGTGCCAGCAGTGAACGAAACAAGGACAATGAGCAGTTCTTC
size: .; D: TRBD2; V: TRBV5-1; J: TRBJ2-7; CDR3: CASSLILGGGPYEQYF; DNA: TGCGCCAGCAGCTTGATTCTCGGCGGGGGGCCCTACGAGCAGTACTTC
size: .; D: TRBD1; V: TRBV29-1; J: TRBJ1-2; CDR3: CSVGRGRDGYTF; DNA: TGCAGCGTTGGGAGGGGGCGAGATGGCTACACCTTC
size: once; D: .; V: TRBV18; J: TRBJ2-5; CDR3: CASSPGLETQYF; DNA: TGTGCCAGCTCACCAGGTCTAGAGACCCAGTACTTC
size: .; D: TRBD2; V: TRBV9; J: TRBJ2-3; CDR3: CASSASTSGNTDTQYF; DNA: TGTGCCAGCAGCGCATCGACTAGCGGGAATACAGATACGCAGTATTTT
size: .; D: .; V: TRBV7-2; J: TRBJ2-1; CDR3: CASSLAWHSGNEQFF; DNA: TGTGCCAGCAGCTTAGCTTGGCATAGCGGCAATGAGCAGTTCTTC
size: .; D: TRBD1; V: TRBV4-1; J: TRBJ1-1; CDR3: CASSLQDRENTEAFF; DNA: TGCGCCAGCAGCCTCCAGGACAGGGAGAACACTGAAGCTTTCTTT
size: .; D: TRBD2; V: TRBV11-2; J: TRBJ2-2; CDR3: CASSSEGLANTGELFF; DNA: TGTGCCAGCAGCTCGGAGGGACTAGCGAACACCGGGGAGCTGTTTTTT
size: .; D: .; V: TRBV6-5; J: TRBJ1-1; CDR3: CASSYSGEMNTEAFF; DNA: TGTGCCAGCAGTTACTCAGGGGAGATGAACACTGAAGCTTTCTTT
size: .; D: TRBD2; V: TRBV29-1; J: TRBJ2-1; CDR3: CSVEERGSGRRSYNEQFF; DNA: TGCAGCGTTGAAGAAAGGGGTAGCGGGAGAAGGTCCTACAATGAGCAGTTCTTC
size: few; D: .; V: TRBV25-1; J: TRBJ1-5; CDR3: CASSEDNNQPQHF; DNA: TGTGCCAGCAGTGAGGACAACAATCAGCCCCAGCATTTT
size: .; D: .; V: TRBV7-8; J: TRBJ2-2; CDR3: CASSSRGRNTGELFF; DNA: TGTGCCAGCAGCTCTCGCGGAAGGAACACCGGGGAGCTGTTTTTT
size: .; D: .; V: TRBV7-8; J: TRBJ2-2; CDR3: CASSYRQARRSTGELFF; DNA: TGTGCCAGCAGTTATAGACAGGCACGAAGGAGCACCGGGGAGCTGTTTTTT
size: .; D: .; V: TRBV28; J: TRBJ1-1; CDR3: CASGLSQNTEAFF; DNA: TGTGCCAGCGGCCTTTCCCAGAACACTGAAGCTTTCTTT
size: once; D: TRBD2; V: TRBV29-1; J: TRBJ2-3; CDR3: CSLATSLSTDTQYF; DNA: TGCAGCCTTGCGACTAGCCTTAGCACAGATACGCAGTATTTT
size: .; D: .; V: TRBV9; J: TRBJ2-7; CDR3: CASSVDGGRGYEQYF; DNA: TGTGCCAGCAGCGTAGATGGTGGGAGAGGGTACGAGCAGTACTTC
size: .; D: .; V: TRBV12-5; J: TRBJ2-3; CDR3: CASGLSPGFPTDTQYF; DNA: TGTGCTAGTGGTTTGAGTCCGGGATTCCCCACAGATACGCAGTATTTT
size: .; D: TRBD1; V: TRBV2; J: TRBJ2-2; CDR3: CASSPRTGNTGELFF; DNA: TGTGCCAGCAGTCCTAGGACAGGGAACACCGGGGAGCTGTTTTTT
size: .; D: .; V: TRBV13; J: TRBJ2-5; CDR3: CASSLKRQPQETQYF; DNA: TGTGCCAGCAGCTTAAAACGACAGCCCCAAGAGACCCAGTACTTC
size: .; D: TRBD2; V: TRBV11-2; J: TRBJ2-3; CDR3: CASRGLAARTDTQYF; DNA: TGTGCCAGCAGGGGACTAGCGGCCCGCACAGATACGCAGTATTTT
size: .; D: TRBD1; V: TRBV7-9; J: TRBJ1-1; CDR3: CASSVQGYTEAFF; DNA: TGTGCCAGCAGCGTACAGGGGTACACTGAAGCTTTCTTT
size: .; D: .; V: TRBV9; J: TRBJ1-2; CDR3: CASSVDGGIDTGIGYTF; DNA: TGTGCCAGCAGCGTAGATGGCGGGATTGATACAGGTATTGGCTACACCTTC
size: .; D: .; V: TRBV2; J: TRBJ1-2; CDR3: CASSESWGSYGYTF; DNA: TGTGCCAGCAGTGAAAGTTGGGGGAGCTATGGCTACACCTTC
size: .; D: .; V: TRBV2; J: TRBJ1-2; CDR3: CASSGTRQDYGYTF; DNA: TGTGCCAGCAGCGGGACCCGGCAGGACTATGGCTACACCTTC
size: .; D: .; V: TRBV11-3; J: TRBJ2-7; CDR3: CASSLGGSSYEQYF; DNA: TGTGCCAGCAGCTTAGGTGGCAGCTCCTACGAGCAGTACTTC
size: .; D: .; V: TRBV7-9; J: TRBJ2-7; CDR3: CASSPQGKNYEQYF; DNA: TGTGCCAGCAGCCCGCAGGGAAAGAACTACGAGCAGTACTTC
size: once; D: .; V: TRBV18; J: TRBJ1-4; CDR3: CASSRQSFEKLFF; DNA: TGTGCCAGCTCCCGACAGTCTTTCGAAAAACTGTTTTTT
size: .; D: .; V: TRBV28; J: TRBJ2-7; CDR3: CASTRDSTYEQYF; DNA: TGTGCCAGCACCAGGGATTCAACCTACGAGCAGTACTTC
size: .; D: .; V: TRBV25-1; J: TRBJ1-4; CDR3: CASSRLPNEKLFF; DNA: TGTGCCAGCAGCAGGTTACCTAATGAAAAACTGTTTTTT
size: .; D: TRBD2; V: TRBV19; J: TRBJ2-3; CDR3: CASTPPPGLLLTGSTDTQYF; DNA: TGTGCCAGCACTCCTCCCCCGGGACTACTTCTCACTGGGAGCACAGATACGCAGTATTTT
size: .; D: TRBD1; V: TRBV29-1; J: TRBJ1-1; CDR3: CSFGDRGVMNTEAFF; DNA: TGCAGCTTTGGGGACAGGGGGGTCATGAACACTGAAGCTTTCTTT
size: once; D: .; V: TRBV19; J: TRBJ2-3; CDR3: CASSIVTTDTQYF; DNA: TGTGCCAGTAGTATAGTCACCACAGATACGCAGTATTTT
size: .; D: .; V: TRBV28; J: TRBJ1-1; CDR3: CASSRPLGAGNTEAFF; DNA: TGTGCCAGCAGCCGACCATTGGGGGCGGGGAACACTGAAGCTTTCTTT